What follows are 2 T cell receptor beta chains derived from one specimen sequenced in a study of blood T cells in healthy people across ages (dated by TCRdb to the mid-2010s). Libraries were made using 5' RACE. Data came from an Illumina HiSeq 2500. The second PCR ran for roughly 7 to 11 cycles and used a J-beta primer mix along with a sample-barcoded 5' primer. TCRdb reran the public reads through fastp at Q25 and MiXCR, keeping productive beta chains. CDR3 protein sequences are deduplicated, and each keeps its most common genes and DNA. The sample profile shows 890,000 or so distinct CDR3 sequences; under 80% of them were found once. The top ten clonotypes cover roughly 26% of the sample. The sample consisted of blood. All receptors come from a man aged 25 to 40 in good health.

This clonotype was counted a single time. The chain has TRBV4-2 and TRBJ2-5, with D perhaps matching TRBD1 (6 bases). Trimming took 0 bases from V and 3 from J, leaving 8 bases between them. The CDR3 loop spans 14 amino acids. In germline, CDR1 is LGHNA, CDR2 YNFKEQ. This CDR3 is CASSQEGAEETQYF. The CDR3 DNA reads as TGTGCCAGCAGCCAAGAGGGGGCGGAAGAGACCCAGTACTTC.

The rearrangement links TRBV4-3 to TRBJ2-7, with D possibly TRBD1 on 6 matching bases. This CDR3 comprises 16 residues. Germline V gives CDR1 LGHNA, CDR2 YSLEER. V lost 6 bases and J 2 bases, leaving 20 bases between the germline ends. CDR3 sequence (DNA): TGCGCCAGCAGAGTTGTCCAGGGGCTAGCAGCCTACGAGCAGTACTTC. Translation: CASRVVQGLAAYEQYF.